Presented here are 26 T cell receptor beta chains from one specimen sequenced in a study of blood T cell repertoires in COVID-19. The repertoire was sequenced with immunoSEQ multiplex PCR; TCRdb's copy has only in-frame clones and lacks some. The sample lists around 130,000 clones; around 88% were seen once. Sequenced sample: peripheral blood. The receptor source for this set is a woman aged 50 to 60 who had recovered from COVID-19.

This clone was detected once. The chain recombines TRBV24-1 with TRBJ2-1, with TRBD2 identical over 8 bases. The trim removed 4 bases at V and 5 bases at J, leaving 6 bases unmatched. This CDR3 spans 15 amino acids. In germline, CDR1 is KGHDR, CDR2 SFDVKD. The CDR3 region has the DNA TGTGCCACCAGTGACACTAGCGGACCTAACAATGAGCAGTTCTTC. Its protein product is CATSDTSGPNNEQFF.

This clone was seen only once. For the CDR3, the DNA is TGTGCCAGCAGTCGAGACTCTGGAAACACCATATATTTT. The encoded protein is CASSRDSGNTIYF. The chain is built from TRBV7-3 and TRBJ1-3, with D uncertain. Looked up from germline, CDR1 is SGHTA and CDR2 is FQGTGA. This CDR3 comprises 13 residues. Trimming removed 6 bases from V and 0 bases from J, with 6 bases in between.

This chain joins TRBV6-5 and TRBJ2-7; a possible D gene is TRBD1 (5 bases). The CDR3 is made up of 16 amino acids. Germline V gene data show CDR1 as MNHEY and CDR2 as SVGAGI. V was trimmed by 0 bases and J by 2 bases, leaving 14 bases between them. CDR3: CASSYSINPGPYEQYF. In nucleotides, the CDR3 is TGTGCCAGCAGTTACTCGATAAATCCAGGGCCCTACGAGCAGTACTTC.

The chain carries TRBV6-1 and TRBJ1-2, with 8 bases identical to TRBD1. Germline lookup yields CDR1 MNHNS and CDR2 SASEGT. V trimming: 6 bases; J trimming: 4 bases; junction bases outside the gene matches: 7. This CDR3 is built from 14 residues. This CDR3 reads CASSQGARSYGYTF. In nucleotides, the CDR3 is TGTGCCAGCAGCCAGGGGGCGCGAAGCTATGGCTACACCTTC.

The CDR3 loop is CASSIEGASGRYDIQYF. The CDR3 DNA sequence: TGTGCCAGTAGTATAGAGGGGGCTAGCGGGAGGTATGACATTCAGTACTTC. V and J are TRBV19 and TRBJ2-4; 11 nucleotides align to TRBD2. Germline CDR1 is LNHDA and CDR2 is SQIVND (reference sequence). Trimming took 0 bases from V and 8 from J; bases not matched to a gene: 9. CDR3 size: 17 residues.

This clone came up once. V is TRBV5-1 and J is TRBJ1-6; D might be TRBD1 (5 bases). The CDR3 length is 15 residues. V was shortened by 0 bases and J by 10 bases, with 14 bases between the two germline ends. Per the germline V gene, CDR1 is SGHRS and CDR2 is YFSETQ. CDR3 DNA sequence: TGCGCCAGCAGCTTGGGGGGCGATTACAGATCACCCCTCCACTTT. Translating it yields CASSLGGDYRSPLHF.

This clone showed up just once. V is TRBV19 and J is TRBJ2-7; a weak D match, TRBD1 (6 bases). V was cut by 6 bases and J by 5 bases, with 14 bases left in between. The length of the CDR3 is 13 residues. CDR1 is LNHDA, CDR2 SQIVND, per germline (reference sequence). The CDR3 reads CASRAGEWDEQYF. CDR3 sequence (DNA): TGTGCCAGTAGGGCAGGGGAATGGGACGAGCAGTACTTC.

The chain joins TRBV7-4 to TRBJ2-2, with 7 bases matching TRBD1. This CDR3 is 16 amino acids long. The V gene end was trimmed by 3 bases and the J gene end by 0 bases; junction bases not matched to a gene: 4. Germline V CDR1 and CDR2: SGHVT, SQSDAQ. CDR3 in DNA: TGTGCCAGCAGCTTCAGGGGGATTACGAACACCGGGGAGCTGTTTTTT. The encoded protein is CASSFRGITNTGELFF.

This clone was counted a single time. This chain links TRBV6-5 with TRBJ1-6, with D perhaps matching TRBD1 (5 bases). Between the trimmed V and J ends, which lost 7 bases and 7 bases, there was a span of 8 bases. Germline CDR1 is MNHEY and CDR2 is SVGAGI. The CDR3 has 12 amino acids. Here the CDR3 reads CASTWTNSPLHF. In DNA form, the CDR3 reads TGTGCCAGCACTTGGACAAATTCACCCCTCCACTTT.

This chain connects TRBV7-9 to TRBJ2-1, with D hard to call. V lost 7 bases, J lost 0 bases, and 7 bases lay in between. CDR3 size: 13 residues. Germline loops: CDR1 SEHNR, CDR2 FQNEAQ (reference sequence). CDR3 DNA: TGTGCCAGCACCATTAGCTCCTACAATGAGCAGTTCTTC. Its protein product is CASTISSYNEQFF.

The chain recombines TRBV5-8 with TRBJ1-1, with TRBD1 as a possible D gene (5 bases). V dropped 3 bases and J dropped 1 base, with 13 bases sitting between them. The CDR3 consists of 15 residues. Per germline, CDR1 SGHTS and CDR2 YDEGEE. This chain's CDR3 is CASSSVLGQNTEAFF. In nucleotides, the CDR3 is TGTGCCAGCAGCTCGGTACTTGGACAGAACACTGAAGCTTTCTTT.

The chain has TRBV18 and TRBJ1-1; maybe TRBD1 (5 bases). Germline-derived CDR1 and CDR2 are KGHSH and LQKENI. The ends were cut back, 1 base at V and 4 bases at J, with 13 bases in the middle. This CDR3 spans 15 amino acids. CDR3 sequence reads: CASSPRGGGSTEAFF. CDR3 bases: TGTGCCAGCTCACCACGGGGGGGTGGCAGCACTGAAGCTTTCTTT.

In regard to this clone: Other DNA sequences in this sample translate to the same CDR3. V is TRBV5-1 and J is TRBJ1-1; TRBD1 is a possible D gene (6 bases). CDR3 length: 14 amino acids. Germline CDR1 and CDR2: SGHRS and YFSETQ. Trimming removed 3 bases from V and 0 bases from J, with 9 bases in between. The CDR3 loop is CASSSGQMNTEAFF. The CDR3 bases are TGCGCCAGCAGCTCCGGACAGATGAACACTGAAGCTTTCTTT.

This clone appeared a few times. J is TRBJ1-2 and V is TRBV4-1, with no clear D. Germline CDR1 is MGHRA and CDR2 is YSYEKL. There are 16 residues in the CDR3. Trimming pared 0 bases from V and 5 bases from J, leaving 16 bases between. The CDR3 sequence is CASSQDRGSSYYGYTF. CDR3 nucleotide sequence: TGCGCCAGCAGCCAAGATCGAGGGAGCTCCTATTATGGCTACACCTTC.

The V and J genes are TRBV14 and TRBJ1-2; no definite D call. V was trimmed by 0 bases and J by 0 bases, leaving 23 bases between them. Per the germline V gene, CDR1 is SGHDN and CDR2 is FVKESK. CDR3 size: 20 residues. DNA of the CDR3: TGTGCCAGCAGCCAAGAATACGATAGGAGCCGACCACCCCCTAACTATGGCTACACCTTC. Translating gives CASSQEYDRSRPPPNYGYTF.

This rearrangement joins TRBV27 to TRBJ2-1; tentative D call: TRBD2 (7 bases). V lost 5 bases and J lost 15, with 20 bases in between. CDR1 is MNHEY and CDR2 is SMNVEV in the germline V gene (reference sequence). The CDR3 has 13 amino acids. The CDR3 DNA reads as TGTGCCAGCAGTCCCACTCTGAGGGGGGGGACGTTCTTC. Translating gives CASSPTLRGGTFF.

This chain uses TRBV18 with TRBJ2-7; 7 bases are a match to TRBD1. Germline V lookup: CDR1 KGHSH, CDR2 LQKENI. The CDR3 is 14 residues long. The ends lost 0 bases at V and 2 bases at J; junction bases unmatched: 1. CDR3 nucleotide sequence: TGTGCCAGCTCACCACCGGGACAGACCTACGAGCAGTACTTC. It is translated as CASSPPGQTYEQYF.

The rearrangement uses TRBV5-8 and TRBJ1-5; 9 bases align to TRBD1. Germline-derived CDR1 and CDR2 are SGHTS and YDEGEE. This CDR3 contains 13 residues. V gave up 2 bases and J gave up 11 bases; unmatched junction bases: 5. The chain's CDR3 is CASSFSRDRAQHF. The CDR3 coding sequence is TGTGCCAGCAGCTTCTCCCGGGACAGGGCCCAGCATTTT. Combining the CDR3 with reference TRBV5-8 and TRBJ1-5 gives the whole variable domain EAGVTQSPTHLIKTRGQQATLRCSPISGHTSVYWYQQALGLGLQFLLWYDEGEERNRGNFPPRFSGRQFPNYSSELNVNALELEDSALYLCASSFSRDRAQHFGDGTRLSIL.

V usage is TRBV2 and J usage is TRBJ1-4, with 8 bases fitting TRBD1. The V and J ends lost 6 bases and 1 base, in that order; junction bases with no gene match: 1. Germline assignment: CDR1 SNHLY and CDR2 FYNNEI. The CDR3 sequence is 14 residues long. The CDR3 nucleotides read TGTGCCAGCAGGGACAGGGTAACTAATGAAAAACTGTTTTTT. This encodes CASRDRVTNEKLFF.

The V gene is TRBV4-2, the J gene TRBJ1-2, with a possible D match to TRBD1 (5 bases). This CDR3 has 15 residues. Germline loops: CDR1 LGHNA, CDR2 YNFKEQ. Between the trimmed V and J ends, which lost 2 bases and 8 bases, there was a span of 18 bases. The CDR3 DNA follows: TGTGCCAGCAGCCAACGCGATGTTGGGGCTGAGGGCTACACCTTC. It codes for CASSQRDVGAEGYTF.

This clone was seen a single time. The gene calls are TRBV5-4 and TRBJ2-3; 13 bases are shared with TRBD2. CDR1 is SGHNT and CDR2 is YYREEE in the germline V gene (reference sequence). This CDR3 comprises 16 residues. The ends lost 3 bases at V and 2 bases at J; junction bases unmatched: 3. The CDR3 bases are TGTGCCAGCAGCTCAGGACTAGCGGGGGTCACAGATACGCAGTATTTT. This encodes CASSSGLAGVTDTQYF.

V usage is TRBV6-5 and J usage is TRBJ1-1; no firm D call. V was shortened by 5 bases and J by 7 bases, with 11 bases between the two germline ends. The length of the CDR3 is 12 residues. CDR1 and CDR2 (germline): MNHEY, SVGAGI. Here the CDR3 DNA reads TGTGCCAGCAGTACTAGCATCAGTGAAGCTTTCTTT. Translation gives CASSTSISEAFF.

The chain links TRBV28 to TRBJ2-1; D might be TRBD1 (5 bases). The CDR3 totals 14 residues. V lost 2 bases to trimming and J lost 6 bases, with 11 bases between them. The germline CDR1 and CDR2 sequences are MDHEN and SYDVKM. DNA for the CDR3: TGTGCCAGCAGTTTACCCCAGGGCATCAATGAGCAGTTCTTC. Its protein is CASSLPQGINEQFF.

The chain has TRBV7-9 and TRBJ1-5; 8 bases map to TRBD1. The CDR3 contains 20 residues. Germline V gene lookup returns CDR1 SEHNR and CDR2 FQNEAQ (reference sequence). The V gene end was trimmed by 7 bases and the J gene end by 3 bases; junction bases not matched to a gene: 23. The CDR3 protein is CASTPRLRQGNRVFNQPQHF. The DNA of the CDR3 is TGTGCCAGCACCCCCCGGTTGCGACAGGGGAACCGTGTCTTCAATCAGCCCCAGCATTTT.

The genes are TRBV4-3 and TRBJ1-2; D might be TRBD1 (6 bases). CDR1 LGHNA and CDR2 YSLEER come from the germline V gene. CDR3 length: 14 residues. V was shortened by 0 bases and J by 7 bases, with 12 bases between the two germline ends. For the CDR3, the DNA is TGCGCCAGCAGCCAAGAGGTAGGGGGAAGTGGCTACACCTTC. This sequence encodes CASSQEVGGSGYTF.

The gene calls are TRBV11-2 and TRBJ2-1; 11 nucleotides agree with TRBD2. V lost 2 bases to trimming and J lost 6 bases; unmatched junction nucleotides: 3. The CDR3 totals 15 residues. Germline loops: CDR1 SGHAT, CDR2 FQNNGV. CDR3: CASSLRLAGINEQFF. DNA of the CDR3: TGTGCCAGCAGCTTAAGACTAGCGGGAATCAATGAGCAGTTCTTC.